This T cell receptor beta chain was identified in a study of identical twins. Study-level points and caveats: Cord blood's abundant beta clonotypes had fewer insertions, unlike memory repertoires. Potential partial confounding of zero-insertion analyses by invariant MAIT and iNKT cells was noted. Among out-of-frame alpha sequences shared by twins, low generation probability occurred in excess.

There were only healthy Caucasians among the donors. This clonotype was observed at least ten times. Antigen unknown. In TCRdb, the 5' RACE reads were re-called with MiXCR into one record per CDR3 protein. This sample yields approximately 280,000 distinct CDR3 sequences, of which approximately 8.5% are seen a single time; 2.1% belongs to the top ten. With 1 base clipped from V and 8 bases from J, the junction kept 4 bases outside the gene matches. The CDR3 is 14 residues long. Germline V gene data show CDR1 as LGHNA and CDR2 as YNFKEQ. These data also formed part of another study, on yellow fever vaccine responses in identical twins.

Sequencing was carried out using memory (CD45RO+) T cells sorted from blood. This sequence originates from a woman under 30 in good health. This chain joins TRBV4-2 and TRBJ2-2, with TRBD1 matching over 7 bases. CDR3 bases: TGTGCCAGCAGCCAAGCAAGGGGGCTTGGGGAGCTGTTTTTT. It encodes CASSQARGLGELFF.